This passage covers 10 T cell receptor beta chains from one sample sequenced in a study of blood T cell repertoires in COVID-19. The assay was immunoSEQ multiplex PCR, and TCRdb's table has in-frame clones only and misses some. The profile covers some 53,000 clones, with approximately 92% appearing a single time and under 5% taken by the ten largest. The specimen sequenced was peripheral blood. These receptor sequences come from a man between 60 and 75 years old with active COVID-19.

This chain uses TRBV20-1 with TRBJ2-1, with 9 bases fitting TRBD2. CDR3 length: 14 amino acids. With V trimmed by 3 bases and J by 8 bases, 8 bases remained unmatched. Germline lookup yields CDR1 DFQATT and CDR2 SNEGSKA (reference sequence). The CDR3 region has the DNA TGCAGTGCTAGTGGCACTAGCGGGTTAGATGAGCAGTTCTTC. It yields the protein CSASGTSGLDEQFF.

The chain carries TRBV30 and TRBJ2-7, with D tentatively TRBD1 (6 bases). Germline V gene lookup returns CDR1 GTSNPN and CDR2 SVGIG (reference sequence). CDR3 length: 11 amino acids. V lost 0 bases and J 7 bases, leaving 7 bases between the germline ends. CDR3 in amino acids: CAWSVGGEQYF. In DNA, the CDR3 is TGTGCCTGGAGTGTAGGGGGTGAGCAGTACTTC.

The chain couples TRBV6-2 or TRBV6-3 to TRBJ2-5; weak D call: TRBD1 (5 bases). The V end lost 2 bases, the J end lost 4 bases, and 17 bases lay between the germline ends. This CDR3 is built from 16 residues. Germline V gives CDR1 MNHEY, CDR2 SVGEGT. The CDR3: CASSYPDASGLETQYF. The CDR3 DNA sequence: TGTGCCAGCAGTTACCCAGATGCCTCAGGGTTAGAGACCCAGTACTTC.

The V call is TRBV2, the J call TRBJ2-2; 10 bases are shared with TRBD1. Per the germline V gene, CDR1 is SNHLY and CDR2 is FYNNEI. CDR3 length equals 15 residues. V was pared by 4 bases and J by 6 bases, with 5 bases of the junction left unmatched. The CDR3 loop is CASSAGTGVAGELFF. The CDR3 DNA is TGTGCCAGCAGTGCGGGGACAGGGGTTGCCGGGGAGCTGTTTTTT.

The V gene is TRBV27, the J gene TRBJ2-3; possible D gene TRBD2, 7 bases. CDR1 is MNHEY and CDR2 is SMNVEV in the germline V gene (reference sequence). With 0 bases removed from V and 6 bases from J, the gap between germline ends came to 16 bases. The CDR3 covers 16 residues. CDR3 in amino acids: CASSLSGWGGMDTQYF. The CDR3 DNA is TGTGCCAGCAGTTTATCCGGTTGGGGGGGCATGGATACGCAGTATTTT.

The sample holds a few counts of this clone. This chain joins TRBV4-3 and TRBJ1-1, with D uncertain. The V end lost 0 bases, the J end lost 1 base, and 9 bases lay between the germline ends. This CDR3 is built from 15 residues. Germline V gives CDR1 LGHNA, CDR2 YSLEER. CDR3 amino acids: CASSQDLNRNTEAFF. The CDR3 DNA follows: TGCGCCAGCAGCCAAGATCTAAACAGGAACACTGAAGCTTTCTTT.

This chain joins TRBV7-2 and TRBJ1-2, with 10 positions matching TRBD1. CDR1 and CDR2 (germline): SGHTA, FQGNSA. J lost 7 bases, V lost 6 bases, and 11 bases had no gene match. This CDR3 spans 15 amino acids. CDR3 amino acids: CASRTPTGGLGGYTF. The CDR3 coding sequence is TGTGCCAGCAGAACTCCGACAGGGGGCTTAGGTGGCTACACCTTC.

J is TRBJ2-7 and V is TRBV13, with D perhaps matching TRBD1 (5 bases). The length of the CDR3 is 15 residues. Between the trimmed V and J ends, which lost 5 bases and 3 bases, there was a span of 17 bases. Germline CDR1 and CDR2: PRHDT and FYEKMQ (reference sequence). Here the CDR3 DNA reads TGTGCCAGCAGCCAGAGGACAAGGTTCGACTACGAGCAGTACTTC. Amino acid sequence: CASSQRTRFDYEQYF.

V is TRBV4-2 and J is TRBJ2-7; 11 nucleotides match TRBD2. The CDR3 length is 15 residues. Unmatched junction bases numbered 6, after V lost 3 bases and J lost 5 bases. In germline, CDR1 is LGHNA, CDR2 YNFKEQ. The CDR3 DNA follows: TGTGCCAGCAGCCATTACTTAGCGGGAGGGGACGAGCAGTACTTC. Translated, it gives CASSHYLAGGDEQYF.

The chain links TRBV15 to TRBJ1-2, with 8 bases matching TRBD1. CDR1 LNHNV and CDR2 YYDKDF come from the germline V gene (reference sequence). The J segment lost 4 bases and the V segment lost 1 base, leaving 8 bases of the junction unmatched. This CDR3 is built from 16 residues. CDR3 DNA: TGTGCCACCAGCAGAGGGACAGGGAATAATCTCTATGGCTACACCTTC. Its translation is CATSRGTGNNLYGYTF.